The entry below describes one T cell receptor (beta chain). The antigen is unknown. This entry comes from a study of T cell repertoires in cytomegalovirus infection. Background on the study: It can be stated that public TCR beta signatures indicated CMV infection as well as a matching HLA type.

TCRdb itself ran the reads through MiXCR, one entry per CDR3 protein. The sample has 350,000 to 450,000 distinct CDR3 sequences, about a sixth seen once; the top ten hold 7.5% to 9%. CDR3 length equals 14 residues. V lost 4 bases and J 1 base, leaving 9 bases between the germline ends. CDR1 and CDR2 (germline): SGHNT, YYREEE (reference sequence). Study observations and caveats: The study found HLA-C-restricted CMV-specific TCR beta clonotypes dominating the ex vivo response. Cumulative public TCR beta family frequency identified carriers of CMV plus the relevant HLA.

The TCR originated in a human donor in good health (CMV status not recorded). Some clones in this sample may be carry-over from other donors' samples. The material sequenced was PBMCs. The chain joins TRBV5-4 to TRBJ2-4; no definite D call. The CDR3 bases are TGTGCCAGCAGCGCAGAATCGGCCAAAAACATTCAGTACTTC. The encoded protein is CASSAESAKNIQYF. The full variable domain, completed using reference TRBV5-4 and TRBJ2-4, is ETGVTQSPTHLIKTRGQQVTLRCSSQSGHNTVSWYQQALGQGPQFIFQYYREEENGRGNFPPRFSGLQFPNYSSELNVNALELDDSALYLCASSAESAKNIQYFGAGTRLSVL.